These T cell receptor beta chains were read from a single sample in a study of blood T cell repertoires in COVID-19. Sequencing was performed with immunoSEQ multiplex PCR; in TCRdb, only in-frame clones are kept and a portion is missing. The sample has about 250,000 clones; approximately 86% are singletons. Sequences were obtained from peripheral blood. The receptors originated from a woman younger than 45 with acute or convalescent COVID-19. Both conserved end residues are part of each CDR3. Fields, in order: clone size, J gene, D gene, V gene, CDR3 protein, CDR3 DNA. The D gene is left open where the match is weak. Size is omitted from some rows. Given values are once, few, many or a class for expanded clones.

clone_size: -
j_call: TRBJ2-5
d_call: -
v_call: TRBV21-1
cdr3_aa: CASSKVAGQETQYF
cdr3_nt: TGTGCCAGCAGCAAAGTCGCAGGGCAAGAGACCCAGTACTTC

clone_size: -
j_call: TRBJ2-7
d_call: TRBD2
v_call: TRBV7-6
cdr3_aa: CASSLGTSGTHSYEQYF
cdr3_nt: TGTGCCAGCAGCCTCGGGACTAGCGGGACCCACTCCTACGAGCAGTACTTC

clone_size: -
j_call: TRBJ2-2
d_call: TRBD1
v_call: TRBV19
cdr3_aa: CASSRGPLNTGELFF
cdr3_nt: TGTGCCAGTAGCAGGGGGCCGTTAAACACCGGGGAGCTGTTTTTT

clone_size: few
j_call: TRBJ1-6
d_call: TRBD1
v_call: TRBV27
cdr3_aa: CASSLTGSSYNSPLHF
cdr3_nt: TGTGCCAGCAGTCTGACAGGGAGCTCCTATAATTCACCCCTCCACTTT

clone_size: -
j_call: TRBJ2-7
d_call: TRBD1
v_call: TRBV7-2
cdr3_aa: CASSLAGTGIQYF
cdr3_nt: TGTGCCAGCAGCTTAGCGGGGACAGGGATACAGTACTTC

clone_size: once
j_call: TRBJ2-5
d_call: -
v_call: TRBV13
cdr3_aa: CASSFAPGTQYF
cdr3_nt: TGTGCCAGCAGCTTCGCCCCAGGAACCCAGTACTTC

clone_size: -
j_call: TRBJ1-3
d_call: -
v_call: TRBV9
cdr3_aa: CASSVSGGNTIYF
cdr3_nt: TGTGCCAGCAGCGTATCAGGGGGAAACACCATATATTTT

clone_size: -
j_call: TRBJ1-4
d_call: -
v_call: TRBV19
cdr3_aa: CASSIVGTRNEKLFF
cdr3_nt: TGTGCCAGTAGTATAGTTGGGACACGCAATGAAAAACTGTTTTTT

clone_size: -
j_call: TRBJ2-1
d_call: -
v_call: TRBV4-3
cdr3_aa: CASSQQGTYYNEQFF
cdr3_nt: TGCGCCAGCAGCCAGCAGGGGACGTACTACAATGAGCAGTTCTTC

clone_size: -
j_call: TRBJ2-1
d_call: TRBD2
v_call: TRBV7-2
cdr3_aa: CASSLATSGRVDEQFF
cdr3_nt: TGTGCCAGCAGCCTAGCGACTAGCGGGAGGGTCGATGAGCAGTTCTTC

clone_size: -
j_call: TRBJ2-1
d_call: TRBD2
v_call: TRBV6-6
cdr3_aa: CASSQGLAGGNEQFF
cdr3_nt: TGTGCCAGCAGCCAGGGACTAGCGGGAGGAAATGAGCAGTTCTTC

clone_size: -
j_call: TRBJ1-6
d_call: -
v_call: TRBV5-1
cdr3_aa: CASSPGLIDSPLHF
cdr3_nt: TGCGCCAGCAGCCCGGGACTGATTGATTCACCCCTCCACTTT

clone_size: -
j_call: TRBJ2-1
d_call: -
v_call: TRBV5-4
cdr3_aa: CASSGSSNEQFF
cdr3_nt: TGTGCCAGCAGCGGGAGTTCAAATGAGCAGTTCTTC

clone_size: -
j_call: TRBJ1-2
d_call: TRBD1
v_call: TRBV7-2
cdr3_aa: CASSRIRLGTGVDGYTF
cdr3_nt: TGTGCCAGCAGTCGAATTAGGTTAGGGACAGGGGTCGATGGCTACACCTTC

clone_size: -
j_call: TRBJ1-3
d_call: -
v_call: TRBV30
cdr3_aa: CAWSVRSGARRNTIYF
cdr3_nt: TGTGCCTGGAGTGTACGGTCAGGGGCCCGACGAAACACCATATATTTT

clone_size: -
j_call: TRBJ2-1
d_call: TRBD1
v_call: TRBV4-3
cdr3_aa: CASSQAVLGTGQFF
cdr3_nt: TGCGCCAGCAGCCAAGCAGTATTAGGGACAGGGCAGTTCTTC

clone_size: -
j_call: TRBJ2-1
d_call: TRBD2
v_call: TRBV5-4
cdr3_aa: CASSLGTRLAGRYEQFF
cdr3_nt: TGTGCCAGCAGCTTGGGAACTCGACTAGCGGGACGGTACGAGCAGTTCTTC

clone_size: -
j_call: TRBJ1-2
d_call: TRBD1
v_call: TRBV24-1
cdr3_aa: CATSGAGTVTNYGYTF
cdr3_nt: TGTGCCACCAGTGGCGCCGGGACAGTGACTAACTATGGCTACACCTTC

clone_size: -
j_call: TRBJ2-2
d_call: -
v_call: TRBV5-8
cdr3_aa: CASSLQGVGELFF
cdr3_nt: TGTGCCAGCAGCCTCCAGGGTGTAGGGGAGCTGTTTTTT

clone_size: -
j_call: TRBJ2-1
d_call: -
v_call: TRBV9
cdr3_aa: CASSGSSGAHNEQFF
cdr3_nt: TGTGCCAGCAGCGGGAGCTCAGGGGCCCACAATGAGCAGTTCTTC

clone_size: few
j_call: TRBJ1-2
d_call: -
v_call: TRBV7-9
cdr3_aa: CASSPDRNYGYTF
cdr3_nt: TGTGCCAGCAGCCCCGACAGGAACTATGGCTACACCTTC

clone_size: once
j_call: TRBJ1-4
d_call: TRBD1
v_call: TRBV15
cdr3_aa: CATSRGGGQVAELFF
cdr3_nt: TGTGCCACCAGCAGAGGAGGGGGACAGGTCGCAGAACTGTTTTTT

clone_size: -
j_call: TRBJ2-7
d_call: TRBD2
v_call: TRBV30
cdr3_aa: CAWMETSGKLYEQYF
cdr3_nt: TGTGCCTGGATGGAGACTAGCGGGAAGCTCTACGAGCAGTACTTC

clone_size: -
j_call: TRBJ2-5
d_call: -
v_call: TRBV5-1
cdr3_aa: CASSLEGLGGFGTQYF
cdr3_nt: TGCGCCAGCAGCTTGGAAGGCCTAGGAGGGTTTGGGACCCAGTACTTC

clone_size: few
j_call: TRBJ1-3
d_call: -
v_call: TRBV29-1
cdr3_aa: CSVVAPSSGNTIYF
cdr3_nt: TGCAGCGTTGTTGCGCCGAGCTCTGGAAACACCATATATTTT

clone_size: -
j_call: TRBJ2-1
d_call: -
v_call: TRBV6-1
cdr3_aa: CASSEALGGEQFF
cdr3_nt: TGTGCCAGCAGTGAAGCGCTCGGAGGTGAGCAGTTCTTC

clone_size: -
j_call: TRBJ2-3
d_call: -
v_call: TRBV7-2
cdr3_aa: CASSLEQLSTDTQYF
cdr3_nt: TGTGCCAGCAGCTTAGAACAGTTAAGCACAGATACGCAGTATTTT

clone_size: -
j_call: TRBJ1-1
d_call: -
v_call: TRBV30
cdr3_aa: CAWKESTEAFF
cdr3_nt: TGTGCCTGGAAAGAGAGCACTGAAGCTTTCTTT

clone_size: -
j_call: TRBJ2-5
d_call: TRBD1
v_call: TRBV6-5
cdr3_aa: CASSMGTGDQETQYF
cdr3_nt: TGTGCCAGCAGTATGGGGACAGGCGATCAAGAGACCCAGTACTTC

clone_size: -
j_call: TRBJ1-4
d_call: -
v_call: TRBV2
cdr3_aa: CASTWAVPRGEKLFF
cdr3_nt: TGTGCCAGCACCTGGGCAGTACCAAGGGGAGAAAAACTGTTTTTT

clone_size: -
j_call: TRBJ2-2
d_call: TRBD1
v_call: TRBV10-3
cdr3_aa: CAISADRGQNTGELFF
cdr3_nt: TGTGCCATCAGTGCCGACAGGGGACAAAACACCGGGGAGCTGTTTTTT

clone_size: -
j_call: TRBJ1-5
d_call: -
v_call: TRBV19
cdr3_aa: CAGGEFGQPQHF
cdr3_nt: TGTGCCGGAGGGGAGTTTGGGCAGCCCCAGCATTTT

clone_size: few
j_call: TRBJ2-7
d_call: TRBD2
v_call: TRBV12-5
cdr3_aa: CASTSRLAGDYEQYF
cdr3_nt: TGTGCTAGTACGTCCCGACTAGCGGGAGACTACGAGCAGTACTTC

clone_size: once
j_call: TRBJ2-5
d_call: TRBD2
v_call: TRBV5-4
cdr3_aa: CASRTSGPYQETQYF
cdr3_nt: TGTGCCAGCAGGACTAGCGGACCTTACCAAGAGACCCAGTACTTC

clone_size: -
j_call: TRBJ2-1
d_call: TRBD2
v_call: TRBV24-1
cdr3_aa: CATSSPTSGSRSEQFF
cdr3_nt: TGTGCCACCAGTTCCCCGACTAGCGGGAGTCGCAGTGAGCAGTTCTTC

clone_size: -
j_call: TRBJ1-5
d_call: -
v_call: TRBV2
cdr3_aa: CASRETEGQPQHF
cdr3_nt: TGTGCCAGCAGGGAGACAGAAGGTCAGCCCCAGCATTTT

clone_size: -
j_call: TRBJ1-1
d_call: TRBD1
v_call: TRBV7-2
cdr3_aa: CASSIRTGAEAFF
cdr3_nt: TGTGCCAGCAGCATCCGAACAGGGGCGGAAGCTTTCTTT

clone_size: -
j_call: TRBJ2-3
d_call: TRBD2
v_call: TRBV7-3
cdr3_aa: CASSLIPRTSGSTDTQYF
cdr3_nt: TGTGCCAGCAGCTTAATTCCCCGGACTAGCGGGAGCACAGATACGCAGTATTTT

clone_size: -
j_call: TRBJ2-7
d_call: -
v_call: TRBV14
cdr3_aa: CASSQDSGEQYF
cdr3_nt: TGTGCCAGCAGCCAAGACAGTGGCGAGCAGTACTTC

clone_size: -
j_call: TRBJ1-6
d_call: -
v_call: TRBV2
cdr3_aa: CASSSRPGGNSPLHF
cdr3_nt: TGTGCCAGCAGTTCGCGACCCGGAGGGAATTCACCCCTCCACTTT

clone_size: -
j_call: TRBJ2-7
d_call: -
v_call: TRBV19
cdr3_aa: CASSYGATGEQYF
cdr3_nt: TGTGCCAGTAGTTACGGAGCTACGGGCGAGCAGTACTTC

clone_size: -
j_call: TRBJ2-1
d_call: TRBD1
v_call: TRBV6-2/TRBV6-3
cdr3_aa: CASSSGTGVANEQFF
cdr3_nt: TGTGCCAGCAGTTCCGGGACAGGGGTTGCCAATGAGCAGTTCTTC